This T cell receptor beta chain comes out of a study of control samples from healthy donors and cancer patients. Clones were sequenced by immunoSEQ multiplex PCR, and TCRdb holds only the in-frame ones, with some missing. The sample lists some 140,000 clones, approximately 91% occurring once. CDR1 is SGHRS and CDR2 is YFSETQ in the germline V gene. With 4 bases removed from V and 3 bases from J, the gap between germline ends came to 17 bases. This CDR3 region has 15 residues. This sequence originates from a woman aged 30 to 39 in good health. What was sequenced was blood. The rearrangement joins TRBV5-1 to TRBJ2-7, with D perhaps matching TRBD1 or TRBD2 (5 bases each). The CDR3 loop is CASSPGQGRYYEQYF. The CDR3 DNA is TGCGCCAGCAGCCCGGGGCAAGGACGGTACTACGAGCAGTACTTC.